This T cell receptor beta chain was captured by sequencing in a study of shared clonotypes between healthy human individuals. Whole-study results and caveats: The study drew on few donors, limiting represented genetic and exposure-history diversity.

The test was conducted at deep level. An approximately 210 ng quantity of DNA, about 30,000 T cell genomes, went into the sorted-subset replicate PCRs. Method: immunoSEQ multiplex PCR; TCRdb's copy keeps in-frame clones and lacks some. There are over a million clones in the sample; about 80% occur only once, and roughly 0.56% lies in the top ten. With respect to this clone: Its target is unknown.

V was trimmed by 2 bases and J by 9 bases, leaving 15 bases between them. The CDR3 sequence is 14 residues long. Germline CDR1 and CDR2: SGHRS and YFSETQ. The rearrangement joins TRBV5-1 to TRBJ2-1; a possible D gene is TRBD2 (6 bases). Sequencing was done on a sample of memory CD4+ T cells from PBMCs. Subset described: CD45RA-negative fraction. The receptor was isolated from a man between 18 and 35 years old in good health. Some clones in this sample may be carry-over from other donors' samples. CDR3 loop: CASSFFSSGGEQFF. The CDR3 nucleotides are TGCGCCAGCAGCTTTTTTTCGTCCGGGGGTGAGCAGTTCTTC.